The present T cell receptor beta chain was sequenced within a study of cytomegalovirus exposure and HLA in healthy donors. Study details: Within an early data release were about 90 million unique TCRs drawn from HLA-typed donors.

CDR3 length: 13 amino acids. Deletions cut 3 bases from V and 0 bases from J, with 7 bases between. Looked up from germline, CDR1 is SGHRS and CDR2 is YFSETQ. This clone was counted a few times. The target antigen is unknown. Vbeta (60) and Jbeta (13) primers were used in the PCR. TCRdb keeps only in-frame clones here, not all; method: immunoSEQ multiplex PCR. This sample has about 130,000 clones; 65% to 75% occur once, and the top ten carry 4%. Notes on the study in general: Later analysis identified several of the most significant clusters that appeared linked to common viral pathogens. Cytomegalovirus status was reportedly diagnosed by the classifier with high sensitivity and specificity. Reportedly, TCR beta sequences accurately predicted HLA-A and HLA-B alleles in most subjects.

The rearrangement uses TRBV5-1 and TRBJ2-7; possible D gene TRBD1, 5 bases. This TCR came from a man in his forties in good health and CMV-seropositive. The sequencing sample was made of PBMCs. CDR3 in amino acids: CASSSDSSYEQYF. The CDR3 nucleotides read TGCGCCAGCAGCTCAGACAGCTCCTACGAGCAGTACTTC.